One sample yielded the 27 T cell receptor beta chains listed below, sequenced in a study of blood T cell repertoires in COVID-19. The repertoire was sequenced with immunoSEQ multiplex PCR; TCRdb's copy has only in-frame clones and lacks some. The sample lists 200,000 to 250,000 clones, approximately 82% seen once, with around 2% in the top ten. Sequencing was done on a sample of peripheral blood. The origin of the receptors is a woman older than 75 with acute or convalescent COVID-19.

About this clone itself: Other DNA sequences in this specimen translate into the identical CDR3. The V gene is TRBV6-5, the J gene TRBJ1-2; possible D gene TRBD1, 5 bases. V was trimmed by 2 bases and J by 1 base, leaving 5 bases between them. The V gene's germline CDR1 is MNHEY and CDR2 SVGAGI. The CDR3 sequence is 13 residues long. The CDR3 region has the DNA TGTGCCAGCAGTTACGACAGTAACTATGGCTACACCTTC. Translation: CASSYDSNYGYTF.

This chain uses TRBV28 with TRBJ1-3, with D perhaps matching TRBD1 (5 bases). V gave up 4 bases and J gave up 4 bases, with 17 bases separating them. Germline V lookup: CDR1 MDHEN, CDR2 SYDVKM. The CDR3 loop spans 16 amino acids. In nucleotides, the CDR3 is TGTGCCAGCAGTTCGGGAGCTCCAGGGACGGGAAACACCATATATTTT. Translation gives CASSSGAPGTGNTIYF.

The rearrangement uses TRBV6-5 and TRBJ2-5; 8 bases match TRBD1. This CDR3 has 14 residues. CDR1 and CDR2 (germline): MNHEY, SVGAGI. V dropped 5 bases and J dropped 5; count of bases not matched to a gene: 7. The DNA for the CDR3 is TGTGCCAGCAGTCAACGGACAGGGAGCGAGACCCAGTACTTC. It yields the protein CASSQRTGSETQYF.

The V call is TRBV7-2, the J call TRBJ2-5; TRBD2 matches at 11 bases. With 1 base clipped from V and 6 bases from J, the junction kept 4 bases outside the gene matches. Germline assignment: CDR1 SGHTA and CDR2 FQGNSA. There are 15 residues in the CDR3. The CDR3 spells CASSLVAGGIQTQYF. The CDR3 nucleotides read TGTGCCAGCAGCTTAGTAGCGGGAGGGATTCAGACCCAGTACTTC.

In DNA, the CDR3 is TGTGCCAGCAGTGAAATCACAGGGCGGAATTCACCCCTCCACTTT. This gives the protein CASSEITGRNSPLHF. The rearrangement links TRBV25-1 to TRBJ1-6, with TRBD1 as a possible D gene (6 bases). In germline, CDR1 is MGHDK, CDR2 SYGVNS. The V gene lost 2 bases and the J gene lost 7 bases, with 12 bases spanning the gap. CDR3 length: 15 amino acids. The full variable domain, its missing parts supplied by reference TRBV25-1 and TRBJ1-6, is EADIYQTPRYLVIGTGKKITLECSQTMGHDKMYWYQQDPGMELHLIHYSYGVNSTEKGDLSSESTVSRIRTEHFPLTLESARPSHTSQYLCASSEITGRNSPLHFGNGTRLTVT.

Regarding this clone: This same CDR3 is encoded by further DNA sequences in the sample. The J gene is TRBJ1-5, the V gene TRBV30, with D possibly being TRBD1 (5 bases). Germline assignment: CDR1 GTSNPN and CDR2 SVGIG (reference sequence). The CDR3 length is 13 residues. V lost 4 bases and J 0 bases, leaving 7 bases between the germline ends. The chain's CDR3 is CAWNRGSNQPQHF. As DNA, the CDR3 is TGTGCCTGGAATAGGGGTAGCAATCAGCCCCAGCATTTT.

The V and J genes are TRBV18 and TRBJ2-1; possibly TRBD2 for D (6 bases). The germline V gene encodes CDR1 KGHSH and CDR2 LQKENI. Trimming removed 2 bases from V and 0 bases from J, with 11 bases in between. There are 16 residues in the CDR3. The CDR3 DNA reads TGTGCCAGCTCACCAGCGCGGGGAACCTCCTACAATGAGCAGTTCTTC. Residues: CASSPARGTSYNEQFF.

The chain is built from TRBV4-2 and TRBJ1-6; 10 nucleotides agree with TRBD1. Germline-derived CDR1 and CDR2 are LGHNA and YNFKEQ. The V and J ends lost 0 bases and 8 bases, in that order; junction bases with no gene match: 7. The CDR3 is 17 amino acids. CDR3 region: CASSQDLVDRGYSPLHF. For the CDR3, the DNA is TGTGCCAGCAGCCAAGATCTCGTGGACAGGGGGTATTCACCCCTCCACTTT.

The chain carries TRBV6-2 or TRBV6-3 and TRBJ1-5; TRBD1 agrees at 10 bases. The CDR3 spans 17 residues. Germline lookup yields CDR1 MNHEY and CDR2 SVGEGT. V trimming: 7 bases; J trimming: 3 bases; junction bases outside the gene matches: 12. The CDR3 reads CASNPGQGPLPNQPQHF. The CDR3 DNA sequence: TGTGCCAGCAACCCGGGACAGGGGCCCCTTCCCAATCAGCCCCAGCATTTT.

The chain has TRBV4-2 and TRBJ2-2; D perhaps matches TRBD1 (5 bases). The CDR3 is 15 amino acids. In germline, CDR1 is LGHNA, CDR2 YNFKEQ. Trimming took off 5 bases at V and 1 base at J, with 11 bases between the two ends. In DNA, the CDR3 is TGTGCCAGCAGCTCTAGGGGCGGGAACACCGGGGAGCTGTTTTTT. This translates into CASSSRGGNTGELFF.

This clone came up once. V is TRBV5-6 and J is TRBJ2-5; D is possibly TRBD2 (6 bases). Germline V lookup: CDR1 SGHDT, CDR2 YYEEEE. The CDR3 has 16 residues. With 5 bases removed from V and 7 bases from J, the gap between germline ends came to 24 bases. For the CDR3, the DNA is TGTGCCAGCAGTTCGACGGTCGGAGGGATAGGGGCGACCCAGTACTTC. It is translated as CASSSTVGGIGATQYF. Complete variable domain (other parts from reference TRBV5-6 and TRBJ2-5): DAGVTQSPTHLIKTRGQQVTLRCSPKSGHDTVSWYQQALGQGPQFIFQYYEEEERQRGNFPDRFSGHQFPNYSSELNVNALLLGDSALYLCASSSTVGGIGATQYFGPGTRLLVL.

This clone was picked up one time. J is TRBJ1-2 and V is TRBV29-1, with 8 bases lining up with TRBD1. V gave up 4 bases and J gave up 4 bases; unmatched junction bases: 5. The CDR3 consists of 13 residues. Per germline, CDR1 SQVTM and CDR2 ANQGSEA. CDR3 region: CSVGGTGGYGYTF. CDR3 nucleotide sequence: TGCAGCGTTGGCGGAACAGGGGGCTATGGCTACACCTTC.

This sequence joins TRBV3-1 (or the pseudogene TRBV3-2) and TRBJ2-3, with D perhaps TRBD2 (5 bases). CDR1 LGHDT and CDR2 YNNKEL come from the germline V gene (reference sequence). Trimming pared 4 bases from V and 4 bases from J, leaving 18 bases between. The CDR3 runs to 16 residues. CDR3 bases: TGTGCCAGCAGCCTCTTCAGCGAGGGAGCAGCAGATACGCAGTATTTT. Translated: CASSLFSEGAADTQYF.

The CDR3 loop is CAVLATGHSYEQYF. CDR3 coding DNA: TGTGCCGTACTGGCTACGGGACATTCCTACGAGCAGTACTTC. The J gene is TRBJ2-7, the V gene TRBV6-5; tentative D call: TRBD1 (6 bases). The germline gives CDR1 MNHEY, CDR2 SVGAGI. Trimming stripped 11 bases from V and 1 base from J, with 18 bases between. The CDR3 covers 14 residues.

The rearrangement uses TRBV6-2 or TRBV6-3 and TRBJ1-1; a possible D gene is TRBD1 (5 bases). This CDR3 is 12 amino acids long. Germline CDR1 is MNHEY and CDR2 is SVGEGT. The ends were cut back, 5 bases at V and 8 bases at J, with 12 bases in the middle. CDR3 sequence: CASSGTRTEAFF. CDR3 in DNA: TGTGCCAGCAGTGGAACTCGGACAGAAGCTTTCTTT.

The CDR3 sequence: CASSQGQSGGSMNTEAFF. The DNA of the CDR3 is TGCGCCAGCAGTCAAGGGCAATCCGGCGGGAGTATGAACACTGAAGCTTTCTTT. The V and J genes are TRBV23-1 and TRBJ1-1, with D unclear. TRBV23-1 is known as an ORF, though its function is uncertain. This CDR3 is 18 amino acids long. Trimming removed 2 bases from V and 0 bases from J, with 19 bases in between.

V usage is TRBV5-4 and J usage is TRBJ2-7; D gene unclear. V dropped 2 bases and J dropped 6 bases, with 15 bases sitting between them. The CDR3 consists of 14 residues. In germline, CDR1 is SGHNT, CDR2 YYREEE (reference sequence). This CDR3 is CASSFGFGFVEQYF. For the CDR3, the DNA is TGTGCCAGCAGCTTCGGTTTCGGGTTCGTCGAGCAGTACTTC.

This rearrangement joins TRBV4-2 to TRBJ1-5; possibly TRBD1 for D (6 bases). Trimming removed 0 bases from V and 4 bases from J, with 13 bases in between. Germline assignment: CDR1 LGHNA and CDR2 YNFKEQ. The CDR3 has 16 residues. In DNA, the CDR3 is TGTGCCAGCAGCCAAGACCCTATAAGGGGGAATCAGCCCCAGCATTTT. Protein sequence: CASSQDPIRGNQPQHF.

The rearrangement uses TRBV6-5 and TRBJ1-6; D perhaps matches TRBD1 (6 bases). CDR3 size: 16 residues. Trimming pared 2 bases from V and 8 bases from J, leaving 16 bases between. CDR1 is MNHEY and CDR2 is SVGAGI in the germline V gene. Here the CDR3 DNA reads TGTGCCAGCAGTTACGAGGGGGATAATGTTGATTCACCCCTCCACTTT. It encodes CASSYEGDNVDSPLHF.

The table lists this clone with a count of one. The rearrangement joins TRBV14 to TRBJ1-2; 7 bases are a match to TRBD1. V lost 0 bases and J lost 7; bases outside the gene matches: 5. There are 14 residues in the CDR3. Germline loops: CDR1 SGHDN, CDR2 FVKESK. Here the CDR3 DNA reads TGTGCCAGCAGCCAAGATAGACAGGGTAGTGGCTACACCTTC. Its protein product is CASSQDRQGSGYTF. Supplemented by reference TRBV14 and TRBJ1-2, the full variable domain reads EAGVTQFPSHSVIEKGQTVTLRCDPISGHDNLYWYRRVMGKEIKFLLHFVKESKQDESGMPNNRFLAERTGGTYSTLKVQPAELEDSGVYFCASSQDRQGSGYTFGSGTRLTVV.

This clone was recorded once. The CDR3: CAWIAAPSGNTIYF. CDR3 coding DNA: TGTGCCTGGATCGCGGCCCCCTCTGGAAACACCATATATTTT. The V call is TRBV30, the J call TRBJ1-3; D gene ambiguous. V was pared by 4 bases and J by 0 bases, with 10 bases between. The CDR3 extends over 14 amino acids. In germline, CDR1 is GTSNPN, CDR2 SVGIG (reference sequence).

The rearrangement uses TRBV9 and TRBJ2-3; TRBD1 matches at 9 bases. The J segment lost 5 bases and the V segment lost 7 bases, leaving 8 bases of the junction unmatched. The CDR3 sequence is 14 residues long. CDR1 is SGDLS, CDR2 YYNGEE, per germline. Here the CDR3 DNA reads TGTGCCAGCGGCGGCGGGACAGGGCAAGATACGCAGTATTTT. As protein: CASGGGTGQDTQYF.

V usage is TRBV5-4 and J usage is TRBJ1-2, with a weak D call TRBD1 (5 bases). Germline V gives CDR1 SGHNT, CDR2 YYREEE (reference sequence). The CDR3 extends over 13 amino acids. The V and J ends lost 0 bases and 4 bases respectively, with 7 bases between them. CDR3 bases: TGTGCCAGCAGCTTGGGGGGCGGCTATGGCTACACCTTC. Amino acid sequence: CASSLGGGYGYTF.

This CDR3 is CASSLESGRSGNTIYF. CDR3 sequence (DNA): TGCGCCAGCAGCTTGGAATCTGGGAGGTCTGGAAACACCATATATTTT. The chain recombines TRBV5-1 with TRBJ1-3; no clear D. Germline V lookup: CDR1 SGHRS, CDR2 YFSETQ. CDR3 size: 16 residues. V lost 0 bases and J 1 base, leaving 11 bases between the germline ends.

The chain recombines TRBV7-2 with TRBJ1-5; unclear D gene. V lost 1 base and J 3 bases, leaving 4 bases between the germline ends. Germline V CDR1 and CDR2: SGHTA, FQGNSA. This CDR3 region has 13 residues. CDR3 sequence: CASSLGNNQPQHF. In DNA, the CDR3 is TGTGCCAGCAGCTTAGGTAACAATCAGCCCCAGCATTTT. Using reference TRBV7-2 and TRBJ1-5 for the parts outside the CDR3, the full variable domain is GAGVSQSPSNKVTEKGKDVELRCDPISGHTALYWYRQSLGQGLEFLIYFQGNSAPDKSGLPSDRFSAERTGGSVSTLTIQRTQQEDSAVYLCASSLGNNQPQHFGDGTRLSIL.

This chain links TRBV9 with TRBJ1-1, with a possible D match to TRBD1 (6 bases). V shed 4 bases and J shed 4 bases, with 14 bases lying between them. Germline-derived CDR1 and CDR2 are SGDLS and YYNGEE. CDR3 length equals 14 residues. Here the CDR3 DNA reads TGTGCCAGCAGCTCAGGGGCGCCGGGCACTGAAGCTTTCTTT. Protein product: CASSSGAPGTEAFF.

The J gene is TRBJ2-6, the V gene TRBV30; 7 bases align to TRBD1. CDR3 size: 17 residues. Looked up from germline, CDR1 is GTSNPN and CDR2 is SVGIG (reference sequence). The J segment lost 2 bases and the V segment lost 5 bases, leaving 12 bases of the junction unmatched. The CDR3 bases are TGTGCCTGGGGCCGGGACAGCTACTCTCCTGGGGCCAACGTCCTGACTTTC. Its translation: CAWGRDSYSPGANVLTF.